What follows are 21 T cell receptor beta chains derived from one specimen sequenced in a study of CD8 T cells in Susac syndrome (dated by TCRdb to between 2018 and 2020). The method was the immunoSEQ multiplex PCR assay. RNA was extracted using the RNeasy kit, and about 0.45 to 1 microgram was reverse transcribed with random hexamers. TCRdb reran the public reads through fastp at Q25 and MiXCR, keeping productive beta chains. Rows matching on CDR3 protein sequence are summarized as one entry with the most common DNA and genes. This sample has roughly 100,000 distinct CDR3 sequences in its table, and around 94% of those were observed once. The ten largest clones add up to about 0.42% of the sample. Sequenced: CD8+ T cells from PBMCs. The receptors derive from a human donor with Susac syndrome.

Of note for this clonotype: A junction boundary mismatches the germline segment, possibly from a read error. The V gene is TRBV6-2 or TRBV6-3, the J gene TRBJ2-4, with 14 bases lining up with TRBD2. Germline CDR1 is MNHEY and CDR2 is SVGEGT. The CDR3 has 13 amino acids. CDR3 in amino acids: CASSLGLAGALDF. The CDR3 region has the DNA TGTGCCAGCAGTTTGGGACTAGCGGGGGCCCTCGACTTC.

Here the CDR3 DNA reads TGCGCCAGCAGCTTGGCGGCAACCCTCCTCTACGAGCAGTACTTC. Translation gives CASSLAATLLYEQYF. The V gene is TRBV5-1, the J gene TRBJ2-7; D is unclear. The V gene's germline CDR1 is SGHRS and CDR2 YFSETQ. V was pared by 0 bases and J by 3 bases, with 13 bases between. This CDR3 is 15 amino acids long.

The V and J genes are TRBV5-4 and TRBJ2-3, with D uncertain. V gave up 0 bases and J gave up 4 bases, with 9 bases separating them. The CDR3 length is 14 residues. Germline-derived CDR1 and CDR2 are SGHNT and YYREEE (reference sequence). CDR3 DNA sequence: TGTGCCAGCAGCTTGGGGGCAGGTGCAGATACGCAGTATTTT. It codes for CASSLGAGADTQYF.

CDR3 DNA sequence: TGTGCCAGCAGTTTATCCCAGGGGTTACACTATGGCTACACCTTC. Amino acids: CASSLSQGLHYGYTF. The chain links TRBV27 to TRBJ1-2; D is perhaps TRBD1 (6 bases). The V and J ends lost 0 bases and 3 bases respectively, with 11 bases between them. Germline V gives CDR1 MNHEY, CDR2 SMNVEV (reference sequence). The CDR3 totals 15 residues.

The J gene is TRBJ2-2, the V gene TRBV6-2 or TRBV6-3; maybe TRBD2 (6 bases). Germline CDR1 MNHEY, CDR2 SVGEGT. Trimming took 10 bases from V and 1 from J, leaving 16 bases between them. This CDR3 spans 15 amino acids. The CDR3 sequence: CATRVAGQNTGELFF. CDR3 DNA sequence: TGTGCCACCCGGGTTGCGGGGCAGAACACCGGGGAGCTGTTTTTT.

The table lists this clonotype with a few counts. This chain links TRBV7-9 with TRBJ2-7, with D hard to call. V was shortened by 6 bases and J by 6 bases, with 12 bases between the two germline ends. This CDR3 spans 12 amino acids. Germline V gene data show CDR1 as SEHNR and CDR2 as FQNEAQ (reference sequence). The CDR3: CASSIDGSEQYF. The CDR3 coding sequence is TGTGCCAGCAGTATAGATGGGTCCGAGCAGTACTTC.

The gene calls are TRBV20-1 and TRBJ1-5; D possibly corresponds to TRBD1 (5 bases). The CDR3 has 12 residues. Germline V gene sequence: CDR1 DFQATT, CDR2 SNEGSKA (reference sequence). Trimming took off 1 base at V and 8 bases at J, with 9 bases between the two ends. For the CDR3, the DNA is TGCAGTGCTAGAGTGGACATGGAGCCCCAGCATTTT. Amino acid sequence: CSARVDMEPQHF.

The chain's CDR3 is CASRSPAAGGYYNEQFF. CDR3 nucleotides: TGTGCCAGCAGATCGCCAGCGGCCGGGGGGTACTACAATGAGCAGTTCTTC. The rearrangement links TRBV2 to TRBJ2-1; 7 nucleotides align to TRBD2. From germline, CDR1 is SNHLY and CDR2 FYNNEI. V shed 6 bases and J 3 bases; nucleotides not matched to a gene: 14. The CDR3 totals 17 residues.

This clonotype was counted once. This chain links TRBV12-5 with TRBJ2-1; weak D call: TRBD1 (6 bases). Trimming took 5 bases from V and 9 from J, leaving 8 bases between them. Germline V CDR1 and CDR2: LGHNT, FRNRAP. The CDR3 extends over 11 amino acids. CDR3 in amino acids: CASGTGSEQFF. The CDR3 DNA reads TGTGCTAGTGGTACAGGGAGTGAGCAGTTCTTC.

This clonotype was seen only once. The gene calls are TRBV27 and TRBJ2-1, with 7 bases matching TRBD2. Germline CDR1 reads MNHEY; CDR2 reads SMNVEV (reference sequence). Germline trimming cut 3 bases from V and 6 bases from J; bases unmatched to any gene: 5. There are 14 residues in the CDR3. The CDR3 DNA follows: TGTGCCAGCAGTTTCCCAGGGAGGGGCAATGAGCAGTTCTTC. This encodes CASSFPGRGNEQFF.

This chain uses TRBV3-1 with TRBJ2-1; 7 positions agree with TRBD1. The CDR3 has 17 amino acids. The V gene's germline CDR1 is LGHDT and CDR2 YNNKEL (reference sequence). The ends lost 3 bases at V and 4 bases at J; junction bases unmatched: 12. This chain's CDR3 is CASSHELDRWGYNEQFF. DNA for the CDR3: TGTGCCAGCAGCCATGAATTGGACAGGTGGGGATACAATGAGCAGTTCTTC.

This rearrangement joins TRBV27 to TRBJ1-5; no definite D call. Germline CDR1 MNHEY, CDR2 SMNVEV (reference sequence). V lost 1 base, J lost 4 bases, and 5 bases lay in between. CDR3 length equals 13 residues. Here the CDR3 DNA reads TGTGCCAGCAGTTTATGGTCTAATCAGCCCCAGCATTTT. This translates into CASSLWSNQPQHF.

V is TRBV27 and J is TRBJ2-7, with D possibly TRBD1 on 6 matching bases. Germline CDR1 and CDR2: MNHEY and SMNVEV (reference sequence). V gave up 2 bases and J gave up 0 bases, with 14 bases separating them. The CDR3 covers 16 residues. DNA of the CDR3: TGTGCCAGCAGTTTAGCCTCACGGGACAACTCCTACGAGCAGTACTTC. It yields the protein CASSLASRDNSYEQYF.

V is TRBV27 and J is TRBJ2-7; D is possibly TRBD1 (5 bases). V gave up 7 bases and J gave up 5 bases, with 15 bases separating them. Germline V gene sequence: CDR1 MNHEY, CDR2 SMNVEV (reference sequence). The CDR3 extends over 13 amino acids. The CDR3 reads CASTSQGNNEQYF. As DNA, the CDR3 is TGTGCCAGCACGTCCCAGGGAAATAACGAGCAGTACTTC.

The chain couples TRBV27 to TRBJ2-7; possible D gene TRBD1, 6 bases. Germline CDR1 MNHEY, CDR2 SMNVEV (reference sequence). Between the trimmed V and J ends, which lost 2 bases and 3 bases, there was a span of 11 bases. The CDR3 extends over 14 amino acids. DNA for the CDR3: TGTGCCAGCAGTTTAGGGCCGACAGGCTACGAGCAGTACTTC. The encoded protein is CASSLGPTGYEQYF.

This rearrangement joins TRBV21-1 to TRBJ2-3; the DNA was not used to check the table's D call, TRBD1. TRBV21-1 is annotated as a pseudogene. The CDR3 is 16 residues long. The CDR3 loop reads CASSKGLGGGTDTQYF. CDR3 bases: TGTGCCAGCAGCAAAGGCCTAGGGGGGGGTACAGATACGCAGTATTTT.

The rearrangement joins TRBV10-3 to TRBJ2-3; 11 nucleotides align to TRBD2. Germline loops: CDR1 ENHRY, CDR2 SYGVKD. The V segment lost 4 bases and the J segment 5 bases; nucleotides outside the gene matches: 5. The CDR3 sequence is 15 residues long. The CDR3 sequence is CAISGLAGGRDTQYF. The CDR3 DNA reads TGTGCCATCAGTGGGCTAGCGGGGGGAAGAGATACGCAGTATTTT.

The rearrangement uses TRBV20-1 and TRBJ2-2; no clear D. Germline CDR1 and CDR2: DFQATT and SNEGSKA (reference sequence). V lost 6 bases, J lost 4 bases, and 9 bases lay in between. This CDR3 is built from 12 residues. In DNA, the CDR3 is TGCAGTGCCCCTCAAGGCACCGGGGAGCTGTTTTTT. Residues: CSAPQGTGELFF.

The chain links TRBV29-1 to TRBJ1-6, with D possibly matching TRBD1 (5 bases). V lost 0 bases and J 16 bases, leaving 10 bases between the germline ends. The V gene's germline CDR1 is SQVTM and CDR2 ANQGSEA. The CDR3 contains 11 residues. The CDR3 loop is CSVEDRQGLHF. CDR3 nucleotides: TGCAGCGTTGAAGACCGGCAGGGACTCCACTTT.

This chain links TRBV4-1 with TRBJ1-2; D ambiguous. CDR3 length equals 13 residues. CDR1 is MGHRA and CDR2 is YSYEKL in the germline V gene. V lost 1 base and J lost 5, with 8 bases in between. Written as DNA, the CDR3 is TGCGCCAGCAGCCAAGTTGAGACGTATGGCTACACCTTC. Protein product: CASSQVETYGYTF.

The V and J genes are TRBV7-9 and TRBJ2-7, with 7 positions matching TRBD1. The CDR3 has 14 residues. V was pared by 5 bases and J by 4 bases, with 8 bases of the junction left unmatched. Germline CDR1 SEHNR, CDR2 FQNEAQ (reference sequence). The CDR3, as DNA: TGTGCCAGCAGCGCCCGGGACAGTATTTACGAGCAGTACTTC. Its translation is CASSARDSIYEQYF.